This is a list of T cell receptor beta chains from one sample in a study of cytomegalovirus exposure and HLA in healthy donors. The repertoire was sequenced with immunoSEQ multiplex PCR; TCRdb's copy has only in-frame clones and lacks some. This table holds under 200,000 clones, around 84% found once. Sequenced: PBMCs. The receptors were gathered from a man aged 18 to 30 in good health and CMV-seronegative. The CDR3 runs from the conserved cysteine through the conserved F or W. A D gene is named only where the DNA matches it firmly. The size of a clone is reported for some rows only, either as once, few or many, or as a class for expanded clones.

clone_size	v_call	j_call	d_call	cdr3_nt	cdr3_aa
-	TRBV10-3	TRBJ2-3	TRBD1	TGTGCCATCAGACCGGGACAGGACACAGATACGCAGTATTTT	CAIRPGQDTDTQYF
-	TRBV4-1	TRBJ2-7	TRBD1	TGCGCCAGCAGCCAACCCGGGACAGGGTCCTACGAGCAGTACTTC	CASSQPGTGSYEQYF
-	TRBV7-3	TRBJ2-1	-	TGTGCCAGCAGCCCAACCGGGACTGGGGCTGATGAGCAGTTCTTC	CASSPTGTGADEQFF
-	TRBV5-4	TRBJ2-5	TRBD2	TGTGCCAGCAGCCCCAGGACTAGCGGGAGGCGTCAAGAGACCCAGTACTTC	CASSPRTSGRRQETQYF
-	TRBV28	TRBJ2-5	TRBD1	TGTGCCAGCAGGTCAGGGGGTGAGGAGACCCAGTACTTC	CASRSGGEETQYF
-	TRBV7-9	TRBJ2-7	TRBD1	TGTGCCAGCAGCCCAACGGGACAGGGCTCCTACGAGCAGTACTTC	CASSPTGQGSYEQYF
-	TRBV28	TRBJ2-1	-	TGTGCCAGCAGTCCTACGGACACCTTCTACAATGAGCAGTTCTTC	CASSPTDTFYNEQFF
-	TRBV5-1	TRBJ2-1	TRBD1	TGCGCCAGCAGCCTGACAGGGGGGGGATACAATGAGCAGTTCTTC	CASSLTGGGYNEQFF
-	TRBV29-1	TRBJ1-5	-	TGCAGCGTCGGAGGGGGGGCAGGGGTGGATCAGCCCCAGCATTTT	CSVGGGAGVDQPQHF
-	TRBV9	TRBJ1-5	-	TGTGCCAGCAGCGCTAGGGGGATCAATCAGCCCCAGCATTTT	CASSARGINQPQHF
once	TRBV13	TRBJ1-2	-	TGTGCCAGCAGCTTAGTAGGGGGGGGTGGCTATGGCTACACCTTC	CASSLVGGGGYGYTF
-	TRBV5-1	TRBJ2-2	-	TGCGCCAGCAGACCTCCGGGTACCGGGGAGCTGTTTTTT	CASRPPGTGELFF
-	TRBV30	TRBJ1-2	-	TGTGCCTGGAGCCGGCCGGGTCGAATCTATGGCTACACCTTC	CAWSRPGRIYGYTF
-	TRBV20-1	TRBJ2-7	TRBD1	TGCAGTGCCAGGGGGCGCCGCGAGCAGTACTTC	CSARGRREQYF
once	TRBV7-2	TRBJ1-3	-	TGTGCCAGCAGTCGACTCAGCTCTGGAAACACCATATATTTT	CASSRLSSGNTIYF
few	TRBV4-1	TRBJ2-7	-	TGCGCCAGCAGCCAAGCCGCAGGGGGGACCTACGAGCAGTACTTC	CASSQAAGGTYEQYF
-	TRBV5-1	TRBJ2-1	-	TGCGCCAGCAGCTTGGGAGGAGCCGTCTACAATGAGCAGTTCTTC	CASSLGGAVYNEQFF
-	TRBV5-6	TRBJ2-7	TRBD1	TGTGCCAGCAGCCCCCGTCCCGGGACAGGGATTGGGGCCTACGAGCAGTACTTC	CASSPRPGTGIGAYEQYF
-	TRBV30	TRBJ2-7	TRBD1	TGTGCCAGACAGGGGGCTTGGGAGCAGTACTTC	CARQGAWEQYF
-	TRBV30	TRBJ2-2	-	TGTGCCTGGAGTGTGAGCCTCACCGGGGAGCTGTTTTTT	CAWSVSLTGELFF
-	TRBV11-3	TRBJ2-1	TRBD2	TGTGCCAGCAGCTTAGCCGGCGGGAGAGGCAATGAGCAGTTCTTC	CASSLAGGRGNEQFF
-	TRBV5-6	TRBJ1-3	-	TGTGCCAGCAGCTTCCGGGCTGGAAACACCATATATTTT	CASSFRAGNTIYF
-	TRBV6-1	TRBJ2-1	TRBD2	TGTGCCAGCAGTGGGTGGACTAGCGGGAACCAATACAATGAGCAGTTCTTC	CASSGWTSGNQYNEQFF
-	TRBV21-1	TRBJ1-5	-	TGTGCCAGCAGCAAAGAATCGGGACACCCGACTCGCAATCAGCCCCAGCATTTT	CASSKESGHPTRNQPQHF
-	TRBV5-6	TRBJ2-7	-	TGTGCCAGCAGCTTGTACAGCGGGTTACCCCACGAGCAGTACTTC	CASSLYSGLPHEQYF
-	TRBV7-9	TRBJ2-1	-	TGTGCCAGCAGCTTAGCCACAGGGTCTGAGGAGCAGTTCTTC	CASSLATGSEEQFF
-	TRBV5-4	TRBJ1-2	-	TGTGCCAGCAGCCCCCCTACGCCGGGTGATGGCTACACCTTC	CASSPPTPGDGYTF
-	TRBV29-1	TRBJ1-2	-	TGCAGCGCAGGACAGCTCTCTGGCTACACCTTC	CSAGQLSGYTF
-	TRBV7-8	TRBJ2-7	TRBD2	TGTGCCAGCAGCTCCTTAGCGGGCCCCCCCTACGAGCAGTACTTC	CASSSLAGPPYEQYF
-	TRBV18	TRBJ1-3	-	TGTGCCAGCTCACCTATCTCTGGAAACACCATATATTTT	CASSPISGNTIYF
-	TRBV9	TRBJ2-5	-	TGTGCCAGCAGCGTAGCCTCGTACCAAGAGACCCAGTACTTC	CASSVASYQETQYF
once	TRBV19	TRBJ2-3	-	TGTGCCAGTACCCCTCTCCCACTAGCATCAGGTCCAGATACGCAGTATTTT	CASTPLPLASGPDTQYF
-	TRBV19	TRBJ2-7	TRBD2	TGTGCCAGTAGTCCGGGGGGGAGAGCCTACGAGCAGTACTTC	CASSPGGRAYEQYF
-	TRBV19	TRBJ2-7	TRBD1	TGTGCCAGTAGCAGCAGGGGACAGCCCTACGAGCAGTACTTC	CASSSRGQPYEQYF
-	TRBV19	TRBJ2-1	TRBD2	TGTGCCAGTAGCCAGGGACTAGATAGTCATGAGCAGTTCTTC	CASSQGLDSHEQFF
once	TRBV7-3	TRBJ1-1	-	TGTGCCAGCAGCTTCAGTCCGAACACTGAAGCTTTCTTT	CASSFSPNTEAFF
once	TRBV14	TRBJ1-1	-	TGTGCCAGCAGCCAAGTGGCGGTGAACACTGAAGCTTTCTTT	CASSQVAVNTEAFF
-	TRBV4-3	TRBJ2-7	TRBD1	TGCGCCAGCAGCCAAGGCGGGACAGGGCGCCACGAGCAGTACTTC	CASSQGGTGRHEQYF
-	TRBV28	TRBJ2-7	-	TGTGCCAGCAGTTTACTATCCGGCAGGGCATACGAGCAGTACTTC	CASSLLSGRAYEQYF
-	TRBV21-1	TRBJ2-7	-	TGTGCCAGCAGCAATGGCCCACTAGCGGGTCCAACCTACGAGCAGTACTTC	CASSNGPLAGPTYEQYF
-	TRBV4-3	TRBJ2-1	TRBD1	TGCGCCAGCAGCCAGAGGGACAGGGGCAATGAGCAGTTCTTC	CASSQRDRGNEQFF
-	TRBV6-6	TRBJ1-2	-	TGTGCCAGCAGTTATGGGGAGACCAACTATGGCTACACCTTC	CASSYGETNYGYTF
-	TRBV12-5	TRBJ1-4	-	TGTGCTAGCTGCCCCGGGGGGCTTATTGAAAAACTGTTTTTT	CASCPGGLIEKLFF
once	TRBV7-8	TRBJ2-5	TRBD2	TGTGCCAGCAGCGCGTCAACCCTAGCGGCATCCTCGGAGACCCAGTACTTC	CASSASTLAASSETQYF
few	TRBV27	TRBJ1-2	TRBD1	TGTGCCAGCAGCAAAGGGGGCATCTATGGCTACACCTTC	CASSKGGIYGYTF